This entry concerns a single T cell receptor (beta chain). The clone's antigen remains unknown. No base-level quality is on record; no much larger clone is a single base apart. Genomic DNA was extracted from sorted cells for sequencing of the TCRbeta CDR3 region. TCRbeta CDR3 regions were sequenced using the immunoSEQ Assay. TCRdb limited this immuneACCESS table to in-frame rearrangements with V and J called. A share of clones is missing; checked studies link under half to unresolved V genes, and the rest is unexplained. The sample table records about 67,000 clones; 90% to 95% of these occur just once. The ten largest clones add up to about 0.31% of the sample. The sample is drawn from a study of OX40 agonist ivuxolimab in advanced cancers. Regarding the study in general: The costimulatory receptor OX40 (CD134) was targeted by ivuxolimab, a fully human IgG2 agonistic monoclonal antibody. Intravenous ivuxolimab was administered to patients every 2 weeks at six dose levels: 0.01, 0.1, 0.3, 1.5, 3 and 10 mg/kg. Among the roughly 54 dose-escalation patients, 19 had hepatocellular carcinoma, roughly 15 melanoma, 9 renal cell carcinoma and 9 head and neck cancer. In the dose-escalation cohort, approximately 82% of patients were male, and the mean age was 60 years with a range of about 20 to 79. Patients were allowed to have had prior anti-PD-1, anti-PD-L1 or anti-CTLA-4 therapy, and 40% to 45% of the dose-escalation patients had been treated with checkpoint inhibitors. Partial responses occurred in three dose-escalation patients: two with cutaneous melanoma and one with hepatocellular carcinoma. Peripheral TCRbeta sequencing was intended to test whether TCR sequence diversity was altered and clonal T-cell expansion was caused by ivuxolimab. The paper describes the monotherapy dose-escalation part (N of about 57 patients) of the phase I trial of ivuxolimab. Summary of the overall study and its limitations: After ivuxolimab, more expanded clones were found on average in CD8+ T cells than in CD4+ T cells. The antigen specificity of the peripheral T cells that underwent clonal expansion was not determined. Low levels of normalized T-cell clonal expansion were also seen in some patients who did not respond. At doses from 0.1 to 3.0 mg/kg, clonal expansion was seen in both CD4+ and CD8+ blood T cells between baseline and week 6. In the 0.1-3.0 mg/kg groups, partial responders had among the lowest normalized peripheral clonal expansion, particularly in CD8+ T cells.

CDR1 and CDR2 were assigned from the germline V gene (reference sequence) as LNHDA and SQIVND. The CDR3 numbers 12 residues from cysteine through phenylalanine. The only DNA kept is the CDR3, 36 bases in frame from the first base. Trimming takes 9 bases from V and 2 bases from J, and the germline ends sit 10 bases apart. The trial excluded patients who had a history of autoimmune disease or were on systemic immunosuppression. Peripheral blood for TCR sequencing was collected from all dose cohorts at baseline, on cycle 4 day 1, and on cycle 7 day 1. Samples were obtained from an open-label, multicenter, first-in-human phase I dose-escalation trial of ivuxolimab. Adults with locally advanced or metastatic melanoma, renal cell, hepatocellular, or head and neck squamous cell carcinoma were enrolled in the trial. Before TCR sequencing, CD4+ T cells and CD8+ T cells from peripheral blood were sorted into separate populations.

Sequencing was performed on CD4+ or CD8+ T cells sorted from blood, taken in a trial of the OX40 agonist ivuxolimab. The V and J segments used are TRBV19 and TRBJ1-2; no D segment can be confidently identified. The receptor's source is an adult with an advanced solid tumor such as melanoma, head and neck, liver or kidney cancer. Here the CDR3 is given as CASRTPNYGYTF. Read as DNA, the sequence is TGTGCCAGCAGGACCCCAAACTATGGCTACACCTTC.